What follows are 16 T cell receptor beta chains derived from one specimen sequenced in a study of CD8 T cells in cerebrospinal fluid in Alzheimer's disease. From its re-call of the 10x single-cell sequencing reads, TCRdb lists each CDR3 protein once, without DNA. This listing includes 1,500 to 2,000 distinct CDR3 sequences. The sample taken for sequencing was cerebrospinal fluid. Source of these receptors: a human donor with mild cognitive impairment.

This clonotype counts as medium-sized by frequency. V usage is TRBV12-3 or TRBV12-4 and J usage is TRBJ2-1. CDR3 length: 16 residues. The CDR3 protein is CASSDGLGSSYNEQFF.

By frequency, this clonotype is medium-sized. The chain is built from TRBV5-1 and TRBJ2-7. Germline V CDR1 and CDR2: SGHRS, YFSETQ. This CDR3 spans 13 amino acids. This CDR3 reads CASSAVYTHEQYF.

This clonotype is large by frequency. The genes are TRBV30 and TRBJ2-1. Looked up from germline, CDR1 is GTSNPN and CDR2 is SVGIG (reference sequence). CDR3 length equals 15 residues. CDR3 sequence: CAWSVGVQGWGEQFF.

This clonotype is deemed medium-sized by its frequency. V usage is TRBV19 and J usage is TRBJ2-3; absent DNA, TCRdb's TRBD2 call cannot be checked. CDR1 and CDR2 from the germline V gene are LNHDA and SQIVND (reference sequence). The CDR3 spans 17 residues. CDR3 region: CASSMETSGKDTDTQYF.

This clonotype counts as medium-sized by frequency. This chain uses TRBV6-6 with TRBJ2-7; the TCRdb call, TRBD1, lacks DNA for checking. The CDR3 has 12 residues. Looked up from germline, CDR1 is MNHNY and CDR2 is SVGAGI (reference sequence). The CDR3 here is CASSWARYEQYF.

In terms of frequency, this clonotype is medium-sized (0.01 to 0.1%). The V call is TRBV28, the J call TRBJ1-4. The CDR3 has 16 amino acids. Germline V gene sequence: CDR1 MDHEN, CDR2 SYDVKM. This CDR3 is CASSSDGLATNEKLFF.

By frequency, this clonotype registers medium-sized (0.01 to 0.1%). The chain is built from TRBV11-2 and TRBJ1-1; TCRdb selects TRBD1, and the lack of DNA leaves this call unchecked. This CDR3 contains 16 residues. The germline gives CDR1 SGHAT, CDR2 FQNNGV. This CDR3 reads CASSLGGQIMNTEAFF.

This clonotype shows up as medium-sized (0.01 to 0.1%) by frequency. The chain links TRBV6-5 to TRBJ1-1; TCRdb's D call of TRBD1 is untestable without DNA. From germline, CDR1 is MNHEY and CDR2 SVGAGI. CDR3 length: 14 amino acids. The chain's CDR3 is CASRASGQNRGAFF.

By frequency, this clonotype is large. The chain uses TRBV25-1 and TRBJ1-5; TCRdb reports TRBD1, a call that lacks DNA to check it against. Looked up from germline, CDR1 is MGHDK and CDR2 is SYGVNS. The CDR3 consists of 16 residues. The CDR3: CASSGVPTGKRKPQHF.

Judged by frequency, this clonotype is medium-sized. Here the CDR3 reads CSASPSGPGKAFF. The genes are TRBV20-1 and TRBJ1-1. Germline V gene sequence: CDR1 DFQATT, CDR2 SNEGSKA (reference sequence). The CDR3 runs to 13 residues.

By frequency, this clonotype registers medium-sized. This chain uses TRBV5-1 with TRBJ1-1; TCRdb picks TRBD1, but there is no DNA to check that call. CDR1 is SGHRS, CDR2 YFSETQ, per germline. The CDR3 contains 15 residues. The CDR3 here is CASSPRQGLNTEAFF.

V is TRBV20-1 and J is TRBJ1-5; as DNA is missing, the TRBD1 call by TCRdb cannot be tested. CDR1 and CDR2 (germline): DFQATT, SNEGSKA (reference sequence). CDR3 length equals 17 residues. This CDR3 is CSARDLYRGGWDQPQHF.

This clonotype ranks as medium-sized in terms of frequency. The CDR3 region is CSAYTGPDQPQHF. The chain is built from TRBV20-1 and TRBJ1-5; lacking DNA, the TRBD1 call made by TCRdb goes unchecked. This CDR3 region has 13 residues. The germline V gene encodes CDR1 DFQATT and CDR2 SNEGSKA (reference sequence).

The chain is built from TRBV9 and TRBJ1-2; without DNA, the TCRdb call of TRBD1 cannot be checked. In germline, CDR1 is SGDLS, CDR2 YYNGEE. The CDR3 has 14 amino acids. CDR3 sequence reads: CASSVDQGASGYTF.

Its frequency marks this clonotype as large. V and J are TRBV5-6 and TRBJ2-1; lacking DNA, the TRBD2 call made by TCRdb goes unchecked. Per the germline V gene, CDR1 is SGHDT and CDR2 is YYEEEE. This CDR3 has 16 amino acids. The CDR3 region is CASSSAWPSGGNEQFF.

By frequency, this clonotype registers medium-sized. The chain combines TRBV20-1 with TRBJ1-5; TCRdb indicates TRBD1, and absent DNA this call remains unverified. In germline, CDR1 is DFQATT, CDR2 SNEGSKA (reference sequence). This CDR3 has 14 residues. CDR3 in amino acids: CSALGAGTAQPQHF.